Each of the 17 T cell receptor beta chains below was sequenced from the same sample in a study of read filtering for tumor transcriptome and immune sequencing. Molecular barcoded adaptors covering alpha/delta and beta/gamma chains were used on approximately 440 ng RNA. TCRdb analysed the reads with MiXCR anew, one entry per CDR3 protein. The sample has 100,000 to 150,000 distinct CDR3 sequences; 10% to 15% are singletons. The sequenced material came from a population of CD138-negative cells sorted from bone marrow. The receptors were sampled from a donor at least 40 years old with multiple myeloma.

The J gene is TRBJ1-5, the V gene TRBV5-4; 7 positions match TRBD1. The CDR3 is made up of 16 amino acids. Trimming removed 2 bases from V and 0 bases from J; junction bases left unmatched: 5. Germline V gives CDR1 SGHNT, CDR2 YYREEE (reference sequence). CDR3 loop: CASSFWTGDSNQPQHF. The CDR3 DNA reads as TGTGCCAGCAGCTTTTGGACAGGCGATAGCAATCAGCCCCAGCATTTT.

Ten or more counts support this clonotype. The CDR3 sequence: CSASSGRAYEQYF. CDR3 bases: TGCAGTGCTAGTAGCGGGAGGGCCTACGAGCAGTACTTC. The chain employs TRBV20-1 and TRBJ2-7, with 11 bases aligning to TRBD2. Germline assignment: CDR1 DFQATT and CDR2 SNEGSKA (reference sequence). V lost 3 bases to trimming and J lost 2 bases; unmatched junction nucleotides: 0. The CDR3 length is 13 residues.

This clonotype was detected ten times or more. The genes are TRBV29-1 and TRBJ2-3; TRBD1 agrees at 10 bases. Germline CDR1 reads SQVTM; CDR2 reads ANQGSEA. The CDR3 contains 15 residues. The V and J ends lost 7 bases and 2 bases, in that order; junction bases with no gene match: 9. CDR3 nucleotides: TGCAGCGCACACTCCGGGACAGGGGTCACAGATACGCAGTATTTT. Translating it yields CSAHSGTGVTDTQYF.

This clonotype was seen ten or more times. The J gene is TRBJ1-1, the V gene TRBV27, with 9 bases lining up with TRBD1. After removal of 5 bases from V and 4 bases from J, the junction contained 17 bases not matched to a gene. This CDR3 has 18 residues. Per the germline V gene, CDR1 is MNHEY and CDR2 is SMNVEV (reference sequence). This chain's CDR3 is CASSGGLTDRGLGTEAFF. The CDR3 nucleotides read TGTGCCAGCAGTGGCGGTCTGACGGACAGGGGTTTGGGCACTGAAGCTTTCTTT.

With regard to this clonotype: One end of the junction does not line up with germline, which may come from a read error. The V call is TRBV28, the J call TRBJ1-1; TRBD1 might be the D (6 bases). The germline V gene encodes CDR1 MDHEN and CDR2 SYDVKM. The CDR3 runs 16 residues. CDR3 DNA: TGTGCCAGCACCTCGGGGGCGGGGCAGCAGAACACTGAAGCTTCCTTT. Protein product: CASTSGAGQQNTEASF.

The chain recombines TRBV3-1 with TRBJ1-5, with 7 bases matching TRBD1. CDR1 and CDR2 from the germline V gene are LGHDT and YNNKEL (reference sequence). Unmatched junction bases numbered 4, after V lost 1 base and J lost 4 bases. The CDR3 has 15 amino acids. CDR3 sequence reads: CASSQGAGGNQPQHF. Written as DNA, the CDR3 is TGTGCCAGCAGCCAAGGGGCAGGGGGGAATCAGCCCCAGCATTTT.

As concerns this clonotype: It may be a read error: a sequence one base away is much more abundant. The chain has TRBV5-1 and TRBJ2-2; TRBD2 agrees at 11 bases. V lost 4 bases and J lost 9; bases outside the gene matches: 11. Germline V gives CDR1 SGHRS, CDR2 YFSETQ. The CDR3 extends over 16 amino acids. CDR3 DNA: TGCGCCAGCAGCCTGACCCTAGCGGGAGGAAGCAGGGAGCTGTTTTTT. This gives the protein CASSLTLAGGSRELFF.

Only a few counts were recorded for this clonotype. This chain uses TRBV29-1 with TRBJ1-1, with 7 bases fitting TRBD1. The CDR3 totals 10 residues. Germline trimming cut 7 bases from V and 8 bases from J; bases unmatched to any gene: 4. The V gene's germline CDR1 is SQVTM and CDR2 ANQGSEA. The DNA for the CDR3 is TGCAGCGCCCTGACAGGGGAAGCTTTCTTT. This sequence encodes CSALTGEAFF.

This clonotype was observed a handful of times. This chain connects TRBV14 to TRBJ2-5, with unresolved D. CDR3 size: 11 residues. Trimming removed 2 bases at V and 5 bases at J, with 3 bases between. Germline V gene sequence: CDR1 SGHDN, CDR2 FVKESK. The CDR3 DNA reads TGTGCCAGCAGCCAATCGGAGACCCAGTACTTC. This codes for CASSQSETQYF. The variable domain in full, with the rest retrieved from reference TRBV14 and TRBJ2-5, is EAGVTQFPSHSVIEKGQTVTLRCDPISGHDNLYWYRRVMGKEIKFLLHFVKESKQDESGMPNNRFLAERTGGTYSTLKVQPAELEDSGVYFCASSQSETQYFGPGTRLLVL.

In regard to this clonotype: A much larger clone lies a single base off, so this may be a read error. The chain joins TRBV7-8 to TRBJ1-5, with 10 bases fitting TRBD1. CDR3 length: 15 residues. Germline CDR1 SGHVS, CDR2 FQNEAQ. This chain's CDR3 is CTSSLGTGEYQPQHF. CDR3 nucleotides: TGTACCAGCAGCTTAGGGACAGGGGAATACCAGCCCCAGCATTTT.

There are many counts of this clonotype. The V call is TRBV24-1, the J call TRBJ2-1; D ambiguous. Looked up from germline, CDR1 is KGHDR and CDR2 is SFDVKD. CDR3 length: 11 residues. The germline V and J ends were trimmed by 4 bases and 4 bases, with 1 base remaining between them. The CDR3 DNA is TGTGCCACCAGTGAATACAATGAGCAGTTCTTC. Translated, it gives CATSEYNEQFF.

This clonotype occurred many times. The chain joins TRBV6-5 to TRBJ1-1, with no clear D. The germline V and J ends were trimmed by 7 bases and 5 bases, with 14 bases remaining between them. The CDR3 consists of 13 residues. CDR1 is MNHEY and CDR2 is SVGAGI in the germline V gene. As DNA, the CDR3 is TGTGCCAGCAATACTTTCGGCGGGACTGAAGCTTTCTTT. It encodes CASNTFGGTEAFF.

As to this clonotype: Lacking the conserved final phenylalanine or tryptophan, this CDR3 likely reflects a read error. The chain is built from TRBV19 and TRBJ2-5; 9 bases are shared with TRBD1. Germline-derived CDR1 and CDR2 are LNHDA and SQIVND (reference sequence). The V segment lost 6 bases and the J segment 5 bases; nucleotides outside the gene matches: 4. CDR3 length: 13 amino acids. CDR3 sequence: CASSGTGWETQYI. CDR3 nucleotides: TGTGCCAGTAGCGGGACAGGGTGGGAGACCCAGTACATC.

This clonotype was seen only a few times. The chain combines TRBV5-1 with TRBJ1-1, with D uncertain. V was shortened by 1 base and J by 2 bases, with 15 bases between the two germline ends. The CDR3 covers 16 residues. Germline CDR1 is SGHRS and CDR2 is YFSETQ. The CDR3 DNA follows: TGCGCCAGCAGCTTGCTTAGGGCAGCCATAAACACTGAAGCTTTCTTT. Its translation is CASSLLRAAINTEAFF.

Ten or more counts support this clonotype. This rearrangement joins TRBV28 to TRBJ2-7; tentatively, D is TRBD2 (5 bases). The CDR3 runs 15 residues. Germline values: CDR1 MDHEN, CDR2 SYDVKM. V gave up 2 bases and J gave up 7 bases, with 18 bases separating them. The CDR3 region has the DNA TGTGCCAGCAGTTTAGCGGCAAGAGCCGGGGAGGAGCAGTACTTC. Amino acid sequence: CASSLAARAGEEQYF.

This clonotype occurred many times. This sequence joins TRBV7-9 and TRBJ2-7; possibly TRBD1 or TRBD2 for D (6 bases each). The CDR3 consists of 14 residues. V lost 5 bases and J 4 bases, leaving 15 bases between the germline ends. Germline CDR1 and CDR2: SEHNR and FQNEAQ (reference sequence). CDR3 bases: TGTGCCAGCAGCGGGGGGCCGACAGCGTACGAGCAGTACTTC. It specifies CASSGGPTAYEQYF.

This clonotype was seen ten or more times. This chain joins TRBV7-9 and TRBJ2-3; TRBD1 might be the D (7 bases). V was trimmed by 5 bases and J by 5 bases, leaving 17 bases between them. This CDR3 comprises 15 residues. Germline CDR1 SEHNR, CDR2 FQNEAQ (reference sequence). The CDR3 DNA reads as TGTGCCAGCAGCCCACCCAGCAGGGGGGAAGATACGCAGTATTTT. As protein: CASSPPSRGEDTQYF.